Below are 26 T cell receptor beta chains sequenced from a single sample in a study of CD8 T cells in ankylosing spondylitis. General study findings and limits: Apparently characteristic of ankylosing spondylitis blood was a TCR beta motif (roughly eight highly homologous variants).

Their specific antigens are unknown. Each CDR3 protein is one row after TCRdb ran MiXCR on the 5' RACE reads. Of roughly 400,000 distinct CDR3 sequences listed, around 24% are singletons. The sequenced sample was blood, either unsorted or a sorted T cell fraction (not recorded which). These receptor sequences come from a male donor with ankylosing spondylitis.

The chain carries TRBV12-3 or TRBV12-4 and TRBJ1-5; no reliable D call. CDR3 length: 14 residues. The ends were cut back, 3 bases at V and 4 bases at J, with 10 bases in the middle. CDR3 residues: CASSFRLGNQPQHF. The CDR3 DNA follows: TGTGCCAGCAGTTTCCGTCTGGGAAATCAGCCCCAGCATTTT.

The sample holds a few counts of this clonotype. The V gene is TRBV4-1, the J gene TRBJ2-7; 11 bases map to TRBD2. The CDR3 is 17 amino acids. CDR1 is MGHRA, CDR2 YSYEKL, per germline. V lost 4 bases and J lost 0; bases outside the gene matches: 8. As DNA, the CDR3 is TGCGCCAGCAGCCGGGATACTAGCGGGGGAAGCTCCTACGAGCAGTACTTC. Amino acids: CASSRDTSGGSSYEQYF.

The chain has TRBV7-2 and TRBJ2-1, with D unclear. Germline V gene sequence: CDR1 SGHTA, CDR2 FQGNSA. CDR3 length: 14 amino acids. V was clipped by 2 bases and J by 9 bases, with 14 bases between them. CDR3 sequence reads: CASSLHRPEREQFF. CDR3 nucleotides: TGTGCCAGCAGCTTACACCGGCCCGAGCGTGAGCAGTTCTTC.

This clonotype was detected once. The chain employs TRBV5-1 and TRBJ2-1; D is uncertain. The germline CDR1 and CDR2 sequences are SGHRS and YFSETQ. This CDR3 spans 12 amino acids. Trimming cost V 2 bases and J 6 bases, with 6 bases left between them. This chain's CDR3 is CASSLPSNEQFF. In DNA form, the CDR3 reads TGCGCCAGCAGCTTACCCTCCAATGAGCAGTTCTTC. The full variable domain, in which reference TRBV5-1 and TRBJ2-1 provide the parts outside the CDR3, is KAGVTQTPRYLIKTRGQQVTLSCSPISGHRSVSWYQQTPGQGLQFLFEYFSETQRNKGNFPGRFSGRQFSNSRSEMNVSTLELGDSALYLCASSLPSNEQFFGPGTRLTVL.

The chain is built from TRBV7-4 and TRBJ2-1; TRBD1 aligns across 7 bases. The CDR3 length is 19 residues. Germline V gives CDR1 SGHVT, CDR2 SQSDAQ. Trimming removed 4 bases from V and 2 bases from J; junction bases left unmatched: 17. The CDR3 sequence is CASSSIRDRTTSTYNEQFF. CDR3 nucleotide sequence: TGTGCCAGCAGCTCAATAAGGGACAGAACAACCTCGACCTACAATGAGCAGTTCTTC.

The chain couples TRBV5-1 to TRBJ2-7; D may be TRBD2 (6 bases). The ends were cut back, 2 bases at V and 2 bases at J, with 14 bases in the middle. Germline V gene sequence: CDR1 SGHRS, CDR2 YFSETQ. CDR3 length: 15 residues. The CDR3 DNA reads TGCGCCAGCAGCTTAAACGGAGGGGCGCCCTACGAGCAGTACTTC. Encoded protein: CASSLNGGAPYEQYF.

Only a few counts were recorded for this clonotype. The V call is TRBV3-1, the J call TRBJ1-1; D is ambiguous. In germline, CDR1 is LGHDT, CDR2 YNNKEL (reference sequence). The CDR3 runs to 14 residues. The V end was cut by 0 bases, the J end by 1 base, with 6 bases between. CDR3 sequence: CASSQESRNTEAFF. The CDR3 coding sequence is TGTGCCAGCAGCCAAGAATCCAGGAACACTGAAGCTTTCTTT.

This clonotype was observed a few times. The gene calls are TRBV9 and TRBJ2-2, with unresolved D. V was cut by 4 bases and J by 7 bases, with 8 bases left in between. CDR1 is SGDLS, CDR2 YYNGEE, per germline. The CDR3 extends over 12 amino acids. This CDR3 reads CASSPPNGELFF. The CDR3 DNA reads TGTGCCAGCAGCCCCCCAAACGGGGAGCTGTTTTTT.

This clonotype was seen at least ten times. The V gene is TRBV4-2, the J gene TRBJ2-7, with D perhaps given as TRBD1 or TRBD2 (5 bases each). The CDR3 has 15 amino acids. Germline lookup yields CDR1 LGHNA and CDR2 YNFKEQ. V dropped 2 bases and J dropped 3 bases, with 14 bases sitting between them. In nucleotides, the CDR3 is TGTGCCAGCAGCCAACGACATGGGGGTGGCTACGAGCAGTACTTC. Its protein is CASSQRHGGGYEQYF.

This clonotype has just a few counts. The chain is built from TRBV7-6 and TRBJ2-5; weak D call: TRBD2 (5 bases). Trimming took 0 bases from V and 0 from J, leaving 8 bases between them. Germline V gene data show CDR1 as SGHVS and CDR2 as FNYEAQ. There are 15 residues in the CDR3. The CDR3 bases are TGTGCCAGCAGCTTAGCAGCGGTACACCAAGAGACCCAGTACTTC. Translation gives CASSLAAVHQETQYF.

The rearrangement uses TRBV7-3 and TRBJ2-3, with D perhaps matching TRBD2 (5 bases). This CDR3 has 15 residues. CDR1 is SGHTA, CDR2 FQGTGA, per germline. V dropped 3 bases and J dropped 0 bases, with 10 bases sitting between them. CDR3 region: CASSFDGESTDTQYF. The CDR3 DNA is TGTGCCAGCAGCTTCGACGGGGAGAGCACAGATACGCAGTATTTT.

This sequence joins TRBV5-1 and TRBJ2-3, with TRBD1 matching over 8 bases. Germline values: CDR1 SGHRS, CDR2 YFSETQ. The CDR3 consists of 14 residues. The V and J ends lost 4 bases and 7 bases, in that order; junction bases with no gene match: 8. The CDR3 loop reads CASSPGQGSNTQYF. The CDR3 DNA is TGCGCCAGCAGCCCCGGACAGGGTTCGAATACGCAGTATTTT.

This clonotype was counted between two and nine times. The V call is TRBV9, the J call TRBJ2-7, with 9 bases that match TRBD1. The germline V gene encodes CDR1 SGDLS and CDR2 YYNGEE. The V and J ends lost 3 bases and 3 bases, in that order; junction bases with no gene match: 4. The CDR3 loop spans 14 amino acids. The DNA of the CDR3 is TGTGCCAGCAGCGCGGGACAGGGCGGCTACGAGCAGTACTTC. This sequence encodes CASSAGQGGYEQYF.

The chain carries TRBV20-1 and TRBJ1-1; possible D gene TRBD1, 5 bases. The CDR3 runs 13 residues. The germline gives CDR1 DFQATT, CDR2 SNEGSKA (reference sequence). Trimming cost V 0 bases and J 4 bases, with 9 bases left between them. This CDR3 reads CSAREGVGTEAFF. The CDR3 nucleotides are TGCAGTGCTAGAGAAGGGGTTGGCACTGAAGCTTTCTTT.

This clonotype was seen many times. The rearrangement joins TRBV29-1 to TRBJ1-1; D unclear. Looked up from germline, CDR1 is SQVTM and CDR2 is ANQGSEA. This CDR3 is 12 amino acids long. V was trimmed by 8 bases and J by 7 bases, leaving 17 bases between them. The CDR3 DNA sequence: TGCAGCATATTGACTGGGGTTGGTGAAGCTTTCTTT. Translated, it gives CSILTGVGEAFF.

The sample holds a few counts of this clonotype. The genes are TRBV7-3 and TRBJ2-5; 7 positions match TRBD1. Germline V lookup: CDR1 SGHTA, CDR2 FQGTGA. Trimming removed 3 bases from V and 6 bases from J; junction bases left unmatched: 10. This CDR3 is 15 amino acids long. This chain's CDR3 is CASSLGPPTGQTQYF. CDR3 coding DNA: TGTGCCAGCAGCTTGGGACCTCCGACAGGGCAGACCCAGTACTTC.

This clonotype has only a few counts. V usage is TRBV7-2 and J usage is TRBJ1-2, with TRBD1 matching over 8 bases. The germline CDR1 and CDR2 sequences are SGHTA and FQGNSA. The CDR3 has 16 amino acids. Trimming removed 1 base from V and 7 bases from J; junction bases left unmatched: 11. The CDR3 DNA is TGTGCCAGCAGCTTAGGGAGGACAGGGAGTGTGAGTGGCTACACCTTC. This codes for CASSLGRTGSVSGYTF. The variable domain in full, with the rest retrieved from reference TRBV7-2 and TRBJ1-2, is GAGVSQSPSNKVTEKGKDVELRCDPISGHTALYWYRQSLGQGLEFLIYFQGNSAPDKSGLPSDRFSAERTGGSVSTLTIQRTQQEDSAVYLCASSLGRTGSVSGYTFGSGTRLTVV.

The CDR3 protein is CASSYSSGTGTYEQYF. CDR3 nucleotides: TGTGCCAGCAGTTACTCCTCCGGGACGGGGACCTACGAGCAGTACTTC. The V gene is TRBV6-5, the J gene TRBJ2-7; either TRBD1 or TRBD2 may supply D (5 bases each). There are 16 residues in the CDR3. CDR1 is MNHEY, CDR2 SVGAGI, per germline. Trimming shortened V by 0 bases and J by 2 bases, and 14 bases separated the two germline ends.

The rearrangement links TRBV5-1 to TRBJ1-1; 9 bases align to TRBD1. The CDR3 extends over 17 amino acids. The junction had 13 bases not matched to a gene; V was cut back by 3 bases and J by 4 bases. Germline CDR1 reads SGHRS; CDR2 reads YFSETQ. CDR3 in amino acids: CASSSQVGTGKTTEAFF. The CDR3 nucleotides read TGCGCCAGCAGCTCCCAGGTGGGGACAGGGAAAACCACTGAAGCTTTCTTT.

Ten or more counts support this clonotype. This chain links TRBV9 with TRBJ2-3; either TRBD1 or TRBD2 may fit D (5 bases each). CDR3 length equals 14 residues. Germline CDR1 reads SGDLS; CDR2 reads YYNGEE. V lost 2 bases and J lost 2, with 9 bases in between. This CDR3 reads CASSVRDLTDTQYF. CDR3 coding DNA: TGTGCCAGCAGCGTCAGGGACCTCACAGATACGCAGTATTTT.

The rearrangement joins TRBV20-1 to TRBJ2-3; TRBD2 matches at 15 bases. Per the germline V gene, CDR1 is DFQATT and CDR2 is SNEGSKA (reference sequence). The length of the CDR3 is 16 residues. The J segment lost 5 bases and the V segment lost 4 bases, leaving 7 bases of the junction unmatched. The CDR3 region is CSAMGLAGGGGDTQYF. The DNA for the CDR3 is TGCAGTGCTATGGGACTAGCGGGAGGCGGAGGAGATACGCAGTATTTT.

This clonotype was detected only a few times. CDR3 protein: CASSYSGRAYF. CDR3 coding DNA: TGTGCCAGCAGTTACTCGGGACGAGCGTACTTC. The chain uses TRBV6-5 and TRBJ2-7, with D possibly called TRBD1 or TRBD2 (5 bases each). The CDR3 runs 11 residues. V lost 0 bases and J lost 12, with 9 bases in between. Germline V gene sequence: CDR1 MNHEY, CDR2 SVGAGI.

The rearrangement uses TRBV5-1 and TRBJ2-7; unclear D gene. Germline values: CDR1 SGHRS, CDR2 YFSETQ. This CDR3 is built from 15 residues. V gave up 0 bases and J gave up 3 bases, with 13 bases separating them. CDR3 residues: CASSLAPARGYEQYF. CDR3 nucleotides: TGCGCCAGCAGCTTGGCCCCAGCACGAGGCTACGAGCAGTACTTC.

This clonotype was seen more than once but under ten times. The CDR3 spells CASSFLAGGRAENQHYNEQFF. The CDR3, as DNA: TGTGCCAGCAGTTTTCTGGCGGGAGGGAGGGCGGAAAACCAACACTACAATGAGCAGTTCTTC. The chain recombines TRBV28 with TRBJ2-1; 9 bases are shared with TRBD2. Germline lookup yields CDR1 MDHEN and CDR2 SYDVKM. The V segment lost 3 bases and the J segment 3 bases; nucleotides outside the gene matches: 21. The CDR3 length is 21 residues.

The chain combines TRBV6-1 with TRBJ2-2; 12 nucleotides agree with TRBD2. CDR3 length: 15 amino acids. Losses at the gene ends were 6 bases for V and 6 bases for J; bases not matched to a gene: 5. Germline CDR1 is MNHNS and CDR2 is SASEGT. CDR3: CASRKTSGSSGELFF. For the CDR3, the DNA is TGTGCCAGCAGGAAGACTAGCGGGAGCTCCGGGGAGCTGTTTTTT.

Note on this clonotype: A much larger clone is a single base away; this may be a read error. The V call is TRBV7-3, the J call TRBJ2-2; D call uncertain. The germline V and J ends were trimmed by 1 base and 3 bases, with 6 bases remaining between them. The V gene's germline CDR1 is SGHTA and CDR2 FQGTGA. The CDR3 loop spans 14 amino acids. This chain's CDR3 is CASSLRSDTGELFF. CDR3 sequence (DNA): TGTGCCAGCAGCTTAAGGAGTGACACCGGGGAGCTGTTTTTT.